The sequence of this TCR beta chain was determined in a study of blood T cell repertoires in COVID-19. Study-level background: Italy, Spain and the United States were the sources of the convalescent and acute COVID-19 samples. Sources were T cells, B-cell-depleted T cells, or PBMCs; the material itself was cDNA or gDNA.

Authors' methods: From reference gene primer amplification, estimates of nucleated cell counts were derived. The protocol was immunoSEQ multiplex PCR, while the TCRdb copy is restricted to in-frame clones and leaves out a portion. From that table come the V and J calls and clone size; the DNA was used to work out D and trimming. The repertoire has roughly 140,000 clones, 65% to 90% of them found once; the top ten carry more than 5.5%. The ends lost 1 base at V and 11 bases at J; junction bases unmatched: 9. Germline assignment: CDR1 LGHDT and CDR2 YNNKEL (reference sequence). This CDR3 is 16 amino acids long.

The origin of this receptor is a woman in her forties or fifties in a cohort sampled during active or convalescent COVID-19. The gene calls are TRBV3-1 (or the pseudogene TRBV3-2) and TRBJ1-4, with 11 bases matching TRBD1. The sample taken for sequencing was peripheral blood. In DNA, the CDR3 is TGTGCCAGCAGCCAAGGGAGGCAGGACAGGGGGCGCAAACTGTTTTTT. It yields the protein CASSQGRQDRGRKLFF.